This entry lists 17 T cell receptor beta chains sequenced from one sample in a study of T-cell reconstitution after alpha-beta-depleted transplantation in children (TCRdb year 2016). Sample treatment or condition, as interpreted from the label and publication: allogeneic hematopoietic cell transplantation with graft depleted of TCRalphabeta T cells and CD19 B cells. Receptor amplification or capture employed PCR. For sequencing, an Illumina HiSeq 2500 was employed. Molecular barcoding was employed in the preparation of TCR libraries, with unique molecular identifiers being used to normalize TCRbeta repertoire quantification. TCRdb cleaned the public reads at Q25 with fastp, built clones with MiXCR and kept in-frame beta chains. Rows are unified per CDR3 protein, each entry keeping the most common DNA and genes. The sample table contains around 420,000 distinct CDR3 sequences; only one count was recorded for under 20% of them. Of the sample, under 30% falls within the top ten clones.

The sample here was PBMCs, mostly from graft donor cells, taken 360 days after TCRalphabeta/CD19-depleted stem cell transplant. These receptor sequences come from a boy younger than two who had a stem cell transplant for Wiskott-Aldrich syndrome, so the T cells may come from the graft donor.

This clonotype was counted a few times. V usage is TRBV18 and J usage is TRBJ2-1; D is possibly TRBD1 (5 bases). Trimming shortened V by 1 base and J by 0 bases, and 13 bases separated the two germline ends. CDR1 is KGHSH, CDR2 LQKENI, per germline. The CDR3 sequence is 17 residues long. The CDR3 sequence is CASSPLGGASSYNEQFF. CDR3 nucleotide sequence: TGTGCCAGCTCACCACTGGGTGGGGCCAGCTCCTACAATGAGCAGTTCTTC.

Details on this clonotype: One junction end does not reproduce the germline sequence, and a read error may be involved. This chain uses TRBV7-9 with TRBJ2-1, with unresolved D. This CDR3 region has 8 residues. CDR1 SEHNR and CDR2 FQNEAQ come from the germline V gene (reference sequence). The CDR3 here is CASSYLKF. CDR3 coding DNA: TGTGCCAGCAGCTACCTAAAATTC.

The V gene is TRBV11-2, the J gene TRBJ2-1; TRBD2 matches at 10 bases. V trimming: 1 base; J trimming: 0 bases; junction bases outside the gene matches: 6. Germline V gives CDR1 SGHAT, CDR2 FQNNGV. The CDR3 sequence is 18 residues long. CDR3 amino acids: CASSLGLAGLGSYNEQFF. For the CDR3, the DNA is TGTGCCAGCAGCTTAGGACTAGCGGGCCTAGGCTCCTACAATGAGCAGTTCTTC.

The chain uses TRBV7-2 and TRBJ2-2; D ambiguous. From germline, CDR1 is SGHTA and CDR2 FQGNSA. The CDR3 length is 15 residues. The ends were cut back, 1 base at V and 7 bases at J, with 13 bases in the middle. The CDR3 nucleotides read TGTGCCAGCAGCTTAGAATGGGGATTCGGCGGGGAGCTGTTTTTT. Its translation: CASSLEWGFGGELFF. Combining the CDR3 with reference TRBV7-2 and TRBJ2-2 gives the whole variable domain GAGVSQSPSNKVTEKGKDVELRCDPISGHTALYWYRQSLGQGLEFLIYFQGNSAPDKSGLPSDRFSAERTGGSVSTLTIQRTQQEDSAVYLCASSLEWGFGGELFFGEGSRLTVL.

This clonotype showed up just a few times. The V gene is TRBV7-9, the J gene TRBJ1-3; D gene unclear. The CDR3 is 14 amino acids. Germline CDR1 and CDR2: SEHNR and FQNEAQ (reference sequence). The V gene lost 5 bases and the J gene lost 7 bases, with 15 bases spanning the gap. The CDR3 DNA is TGTGCCAGCAGCCACGCTCCAGGAGGGAACACCATATATTTT. Protein: CASSHAPGGNTIYF.

Many counts were recorded for this clonotype. The chain employs TRBV24-1 and TRBJ2-1; D uncertain. Trimming cost V 6 bases and J 4 bases, with 9 bases left between them. The germline V gene has CDR1 KGHDR and CDR2 SFDVKD. There are 13 residues in the CDR3. The CDR3 DNA reads as TGTGCCACCAGTTCGCTTACATACAATGAGCAGTTCTTC. It translates to CATSSLTYNEQFF.

This clonotype was counted between two and nine times. The chain couples TRBV6-5 to TRBJ2-7; possible D gene TRBD2, 6 bases. Germline V gene sequence: CDR1 MNHEY, CDR2 SVGAGI. Between the trimmed V and J ends, which lost 0 bases and 5 bases, there was a span of 8 bases. This CDR3 has 13 residues. CDR3 sequence reads: CASSYSRGNEQYF. The CDR3 DNA follows: TGTGCCAGCAGTTACTCGCGGGGAAACGAGCAGTACTTC.

This clonotype was found a few times. This chain uses TRBV5-5 with TRBJ2-5; weak D call: TRBD2 (5 bases). This CDR3 is built from 13 residues. The V gene's germline CDR1 is SGHKS and CDR2 YYEKEE (reference sequence). V lost 6 bases to trimming and J lost 7 bases, with 16 bases between them. Here the CDR3 DNA reads TGTGCCAGCATCCACGGGCGGGTTGGGACCCAGTACTTC. Translation gives CASIHGRVGTQYF.

Many counts were recorded for this clonotype. The chain couples TRBV7-2 to TRBJ2-5; D is undetermined. Germline CDR1 reads SGHTA; CDR2 reads FQGNSA. V was pared by 0 bases and J by 5 bases, with 7 bases between. There are 13 residues in the CDR3. The CDR3 sequence: CASSLALAETQYF. The CDR3 coding sequence is TGTGCCAGCAGCTTAGCCCTGGCGGAGACCCAGTACTTC.

The chain joins TRBV3-1 to TRBJ2-2; D possibly matches TRBD1 or TRBD2 (5 bases each). From germline, CDR1 is LGHDT and CDR2 YNNKEL (reference sequence). Between the trimmed V and J ends, which lost 1 base and 7 bases, there was a span of 10 bases. The CDR3 runs 14 residues. CDR3 amino acids: CASSQGGAFGELFF. The CDR3 DNA reads as TGTGCCAGCAGCCAAGGAGGGGCGTTCGGGGAGCTGTTTTTT.

This chain connects TRBV4-3 to TRBJ2-7; D might be TRBD2 (6 bases). The CDR3 length is 18 residues. V lost 0 bases and J 3 bases, leaving 21 bases between the germline ends. Germline lookup yields CDR1 LGHNA and CDR2 YSLEER. The CDR3 loop reads CASSQDVGGAARRYEQYF. The DNA for the CDR3 is TGCGCCAGCAGCCAAGATGTGGGGGGAGCGGCTCGACGCTACGAGCAGTACTTC.

Here the CDR3 DNA reads TGTGCCAGCAGTTTGGGGAGCCCCGGTGGCAGGGGGAGGCGGTTCTTC. Translating gives CASSLGSPGGRGRRFF. The chain has TRBV27 and TRBJ2-1; D is possibly TRBD1 (7 bases). The germline V and J ends were trimmed by 3 bases and 15 bases, with 27 bases remaining between them. Germline loops: CDR1 MNHEY, CDR2 SMNVEV (reference sequence). CDR3 size: 16 residues.

The chain is built from TRBV4-3 and TRBJ2-7; 10 positions agree with TRBD2. The CDR3 spans 18 residues. Germline values: CDR1 LGHNA, CDR2 YSLEER. V lost 5 bases to trimming and J lost 2 bases; unmatched junction nucleotides: 15. CDR3 sequence reads: CASSVGFLAGAGPYEQYF. The CDR3 bases are TGCGCCAGCAGCGTTGGTTTTCTAGCGGGAGCCGGGCCCTACGAGCAGTACTTC.

The chain uses TRBV7-9 and TRBJ1-2, with D tentatively TRBD1 (5 bases). The V and J ends lost 8 bases and 4 bases respectively, with 14 bases between them. This CDR3 is 13 amino acids long. Germline CDR1 and CDR2: SEHNR and FQNEAQ (reference sequence). In DNA, the CDR3 is TGTGCCAGCTTCCGGGACCGCTCCTATGGCTACACCTTC. Amino acid sequence: CASFRDRSYGYTF.

This chain links TRBV7-2 with TRBJ2-7; D not resolved. The CDR3 consists of 15 residues. Germline V gene sequence: CDR1 SGHTA, CDR2 FQGNSA. V gave up 4 bases and J gave up 3 bases, with 16 bases separating them. CDR3 amino acids: CASSWTQSGYYEQYF. The CDR3 bases are TGTGCCAGCAGCTGGACCCAATCAGGTTACTACGAGCAGTACTTC. Supplemented by reference TRBV7-2 and TRBJ2-7, the full variable domain reads GAGVSQSPSNKVTEKGKDVELRCDPISGHTALYWYRQSLGQGLEFLIYFQGNSAPDKSGLPSDRFSAERTGGSVSTLTIQRTQQEDSAVYLCASSWTQSGYYEQYFGPGTRLTVT.

This chain connects TRBV27 to TRBJ2-1; TRBD1 is a possible D gene (6 bases). The CDR3 is 18 amino acids. Germline CDR1 reads MNHEY; CDR2 reads SMNVEV (reference sequence). V was clipped by 3 bases and J by 0 bases, with 18 bases between them. CDR3 sequence reads: CASSFGYDRILSYNEQFF. CDR3 bases: TGTGCCAGCAGTTTCGGGTACGACAGGATCCTCTCCTACAATGAGCAGTTCTTC.

This clonotype turned up a few times. The rearrangement joins TRBV5-1 to TRBJ1-1; D perhaps matches TRBD1 (6 bases). This CDR3 comprises 16 residues. CDR1 and CDR2 from the germline V gene are SGHRS and YFSETQ. V dropped 5 bases and J dropped 2 bases, with 19 bases sitting between them. CDR3 coding DNA: TGCGCCAGCAGGAACCACCAGGGGATTGCTAACACTGAAGCTTTCTTT. Translated: CASRNHQGIANTEAFF. The full variable domain, with the rest looked up from reference TRBV5-1 and TRBJ1-1, is KAGVTQTPRYLIKTRGQQVTLSCSPISGHRSVSWYQQTPGQGLQFLFEYFSETQRNKGNFPGRFSGRQFSNSRSEMNVSTLELGDSALYLCASRNHQGIANTEAFFGQGTRLTVV.